The present T cell receptor beta chain was sequenced within a study of blood T cell repertoires in COVID-19. Whole-study context: The samples span acute and convalescent COVID-19 from the United States, Italy and Spain. The analysed material was cDNA or gDNA that came from T cells, B-cell-depleted T cells, or PBMCs.

Participants spanned ages about 18 to 100 years and resided in about two dozen US areas. Researchers sorted participants into cohorts using their self-reported clinical history. The protocol was immunoSEQ multiplex PCR, while the TCRdb copy is restricted to in-frame clones and leaves out a portion. The sample records over 200,000 clones, about 86% being singletons. The V gene's germline CDR1 is MNHNS and CDR2 SASEGT. This CDR3 region has 13 residues. V lost 3 bases and J 4 bases, leaving 9 bases between the germline ends. This chain connects TRBV6-1 to TRBJ1-1; D ambiguous. The sample was PBMCs or T cells enriched from blood (not recorded which). The sequence was obtained from a woman between 45 and 65 years old in a cohort exposed to, infected with or recovered from COVID-19 (not recorded which). CDR3 residues: CASSDGRLTEAFF. The CDR3 DNA follows: TGTGCCAGCAGTGACGGCAGGCTCACTGAAGCTTTCTTT.